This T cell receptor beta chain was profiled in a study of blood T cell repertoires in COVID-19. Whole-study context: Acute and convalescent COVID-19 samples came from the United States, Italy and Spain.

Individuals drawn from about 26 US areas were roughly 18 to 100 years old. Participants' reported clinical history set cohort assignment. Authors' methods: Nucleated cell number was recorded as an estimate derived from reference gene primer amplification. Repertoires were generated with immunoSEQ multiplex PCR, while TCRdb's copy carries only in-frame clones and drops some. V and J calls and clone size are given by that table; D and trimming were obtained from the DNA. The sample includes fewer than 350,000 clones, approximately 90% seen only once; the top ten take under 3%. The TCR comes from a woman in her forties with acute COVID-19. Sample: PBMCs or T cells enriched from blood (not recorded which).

CDR3 nucleotides: TGTGCCAGCAGCTTAGTCCCTGGGCAAGAAGCTTTCTTT. Translation gives CASSLVPGQEAFF. This chain uses TRBV7-8 with TRBJ1-1; D remains ambiguous. Germline V gene lookup returns CDR1 SGHVS and CDR2 FQNEAQ. V was pared by 1 base and J by 8 bases, with 11 bases between. There are 13 residues in the CDR3.